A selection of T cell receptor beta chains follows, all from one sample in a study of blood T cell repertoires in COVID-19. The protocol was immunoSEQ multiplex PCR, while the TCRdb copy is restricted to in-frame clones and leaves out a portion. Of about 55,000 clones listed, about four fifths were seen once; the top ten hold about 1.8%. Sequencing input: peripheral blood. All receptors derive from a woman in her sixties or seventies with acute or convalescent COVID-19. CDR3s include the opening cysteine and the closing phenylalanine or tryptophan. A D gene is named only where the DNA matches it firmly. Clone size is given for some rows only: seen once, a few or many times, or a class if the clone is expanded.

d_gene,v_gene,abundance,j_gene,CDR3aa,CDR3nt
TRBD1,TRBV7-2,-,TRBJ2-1,CASSARRQGSYNEQFF,TGTGCCAGCAGCGCCCGAAGACAGGGCTCCTACAATGAGCAGTTCTTC
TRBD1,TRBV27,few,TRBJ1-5,CASRRQGAVGNQPQHF,TGTGCCAGCAGGCGGCAGGGGGCGGTGGGGAATCAGCCCCAGCATTTT
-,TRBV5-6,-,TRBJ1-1,CASSSLIPTEAFF,TGTGCCAGCAGCTCCCTAATCCCCACTGAAGCTTTCTTT
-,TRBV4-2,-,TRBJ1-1,CASGLRSGEAFF,TGTGCCAGCGGTCTCAGAAGTGGTGAAGCTTTCTTT
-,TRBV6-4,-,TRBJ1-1,CASSDSSGTEAFF,TGTGCCAGCAGTGACTCCAGCGGCACTGAAGCTTTCTTT
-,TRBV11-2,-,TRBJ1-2,CASSLDLRPSLDGYTF,TGTGCCAGCAGCTTAGATCTGAGGCCGTCCCTAGATGGCTACACCTTC
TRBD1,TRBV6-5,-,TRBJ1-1,CASSRQGHLNTEAFF,TGTGCCAGCAGTCGACAGGGACATCTAAACACTGAAGCTTTCTTT
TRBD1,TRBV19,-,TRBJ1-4,CATPPGTGGYEKLFF,TGTGCCACTCCCCCCGGGACAGGGGGATATGAAAAACTGTTTTTT
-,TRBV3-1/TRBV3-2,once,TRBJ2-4,CASSQRTENIQYF,TGTGCCAGCAGCCAGAGGACAGAAAACATTCAGTACTTC
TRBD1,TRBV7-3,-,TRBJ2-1,CASSPPGTGDPNEQFF,TGTGCCAGCAGCCCCCCCGGGACAGGGGACCCCAATGAGCAGTTCTTC
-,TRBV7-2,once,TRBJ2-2,CASSPPRGHKETGELFF,TGTGCCAGCAGCCCCCCACGGGGACACAAGGAGACCGGGGAGCTGTTTTTT
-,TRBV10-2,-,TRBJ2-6,CASSLSGNSGANVLTF,TGCGCCAGCAGCCTATCAGGAAACTCTGGGGCCAACGTCCTGACTTTC
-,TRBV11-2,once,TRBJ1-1,CASSLGGENTEAFF,TGTGCCAGCAGCTTAGGGGGCGAGAACACTGAAGCTTTCTTT
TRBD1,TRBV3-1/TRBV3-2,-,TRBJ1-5,CASSLGTGGYQPQHF,TGTGCCAGCAGCCTCGGGACAGGGGGTTATCAGCCCCAGCATTTT
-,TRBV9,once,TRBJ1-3,CASSLSGGSGNTIYF,TGTGCCAGCTCCCTTAGTGGAGGGTCTGGAAACACCATATATTTT
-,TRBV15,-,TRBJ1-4,CATSRGLAGEKLFF,TGTGCCACCAGCAGGGGGCTGGCAGGCGAAAAACTGTTTTTT
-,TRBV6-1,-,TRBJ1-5,CASSDKSTLSNQPQHF,TGTGCCAGCAGTGACAAAAGCACTCTTAGCAATCAGCCCCAGCATTTT
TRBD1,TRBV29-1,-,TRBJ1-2,CSARTGGTGYTF,TGCAGCGCAAGGACAGGGGGCACTGGCTACACCTTC
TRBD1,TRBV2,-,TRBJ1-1,CASNPGQGKIAEAFF,TGTGCCAGCAATCCGGGACAGGGGAAGATCGCTGAAGCTTTCTTT
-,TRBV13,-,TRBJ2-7,CASSLGGRVGNEQYF,TGTGCCAGCAGCTTAGGCGGCAGGGTGGGGAACGAGCAGTACTTC
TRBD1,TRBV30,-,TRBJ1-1,CAWSASSKTGREAFF,TGTGCCTGGAGTGCCTCCTCTAAGACAGGGCGTGAAGCTTTCTTT
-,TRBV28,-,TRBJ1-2,CASSLRWGSHGFYGYTF,TGTGCCAGCAGTTTACGATGGGGCAGCCACGGTTTCTATGGCTACACCTTC
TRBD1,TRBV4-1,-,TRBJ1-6,CASRGTGQNSPLHF,TGCGCCAGCCGAGGGACAGGGCAAAATTCACCCCTCCACTTT
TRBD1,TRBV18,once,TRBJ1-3,CASSPRDRSSGNTIYF,TGTGCCAGCTCACCACGGGACAGATCCTCTGGAAACACCATATATTTT
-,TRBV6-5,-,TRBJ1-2,CASSLTGNYGYTF,TGTGCCAGCAGTTTAACAGGGAACTATGGCTACACCTTC
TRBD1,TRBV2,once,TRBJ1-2,CASRQDRGLYYGYTF,TGTGCCAGCAGACAGGACAGGGGGCTTTACTATGGCTACACCTTC
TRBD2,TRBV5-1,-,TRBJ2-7,CASSPSGAYEQYF,TGCGCCAGCAGTCCTAGCGGGGCCTACGAGCAGTACTTC
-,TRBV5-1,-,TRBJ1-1,CASSFDSNVNTEAFF,TGCGCCAGCAGCTTTGACAGCAACGTGAACACTGAAGCTTTCTTT
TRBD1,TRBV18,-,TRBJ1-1,CASSPGQGNAEAFF,TGTGCCAGCTCACCTGGACAGGGTAACGCTGAAGCTTTCTTT
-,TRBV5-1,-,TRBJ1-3,CASSLEVAHMTGNTIYF,TGCGCCAGCAGCTTGGAAGTAGCGCACATGACTGGAAACACCATATATTTT
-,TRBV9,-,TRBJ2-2,CASSVEPITNTGELFF,TGTGCCAGCAGCGTAGAACCTATCACGAACACCGGGGAGCTGTTTTTT
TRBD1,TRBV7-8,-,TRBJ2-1,CASSLGGQRPYNEQFF,TGTGCCAGCAGCTTAGGGGGACAGCGCCCCTACAATGAGCAGTTCTTC
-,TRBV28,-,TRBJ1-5,CASSGSRAIPFYSNQPQHF,TGTGCCAGCAGTGGCTCCAGGGCCATCCCCTTTTATAGCAATCAGCCCCAGCATTTT
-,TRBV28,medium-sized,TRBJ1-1,CASSLVGGRTEAFF,TGTGCCAGCAGTTTGGTAGGGGGTAGGACTGAAGCTTTCTTT
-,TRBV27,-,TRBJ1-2,CASSTPGDFDGYTF,TGTGCCAGCAGTACCCCGGGGGACTTCGATGGCTACACCTTC
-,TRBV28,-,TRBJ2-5,CASRGQQETQYF,TGTGCCAGCAGGGGGCAACAAGAGACCCAGTACTTC
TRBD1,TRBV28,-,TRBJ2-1,CASIQDRGYNEQFF,TGTGCCAGCATTCAGGACAGGGGTTACAATGAGCAGTTCTTC
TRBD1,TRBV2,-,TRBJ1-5,CASRDRDREVYSNQPQHF,TGTGCCAGCAGGGACCGGGACAGGGAGGTTTATAGCAATCAGCCCCAGCATTTT
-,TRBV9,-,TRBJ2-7,CASSSRDSYEQYF,TGTGCCAGCAGCTCCAGGGACTCCTACGAGCAGTACTTC
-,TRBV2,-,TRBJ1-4,CASSESPSVFF,TGTGCCAGCAGTGAAAGCCCCTCGGTGTTTTTT
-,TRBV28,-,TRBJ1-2,CASSLGGAGYGYTF,TGTGCCAGCAGTTTAGGGGGCGCAGGCTATGGCTACACCTTC
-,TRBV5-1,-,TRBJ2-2,CASSWGLQGNTGELFF,TGCGCCAGCAGCTGGGGATTACAGGGAAACACCGGGGAGCTGTTTTTT
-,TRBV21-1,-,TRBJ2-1,CASSAGVGTLNEQFF,TGTGCCAGCAGCGCAGGGGTAGGGACGTTAAATGAGCAGTTCTTC
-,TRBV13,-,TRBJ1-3,CASSLWGSSGNTIYF,TGTGCCAGCAGCTTATGGGGCAGCTCTGGAAACACCATATATTTT
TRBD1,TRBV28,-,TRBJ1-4,CASSSPRGTGFSNEKLFF,TGTGCCAGCAGTTCCCCCCGGGGGACAGGGTTCAGTAATGAAAAACTGTTTTTT
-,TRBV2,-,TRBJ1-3,CASCHPTSGNTIYF,TGTGCCAGCTGTCATCCTACCTCTGGAAACACCATATATTTT
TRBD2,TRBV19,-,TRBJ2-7,CASSISSTSQLREQYF,TGTGCCAGTAGTATAAGTTCGACTAGCCAACTTCGCGAGCAGTACTTC
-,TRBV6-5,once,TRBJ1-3,CASSYSQSHSGNTIYF,TGTGCCAGCAGTTACTCACAGAGTCACTCTGGAAACACCATATATTTT
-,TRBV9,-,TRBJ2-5,CASSATPARGIETQYF,TGTGCCAGCAGCGCAACTCCAGCTAGAGGCATAGAGACCCAGTACTTC
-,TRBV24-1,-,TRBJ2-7,CATSDGLRSSKRDEQYF,TGTGCCACCAGTGATGGACTGAGAAGCTCCAAGAGGGATGAGCAGTACTTC
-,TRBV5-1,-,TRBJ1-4,CASSPDRPANEKLFF,TGCGCCAGCAGCCCCGACAGACCCGCTAATGAAAAACTGTTTTTT
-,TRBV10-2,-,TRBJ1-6,CASSEQTNNSPLHF,TGCGCCAGCAGTGAACAGACTAATAATTCACCCCTCCACTTT
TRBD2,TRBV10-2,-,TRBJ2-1,CASGTSGGLGEQFF,TGCGCCAGCGGGACTAGCGGGGGGCTAGGTGAGCAGTTCTTC
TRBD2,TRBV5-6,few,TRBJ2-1,CAGAYLAGSYNEQFF,TGTGCCGGAGCGTATCTAGCGGGCTCCTACAATGAGCAGTTCTTC
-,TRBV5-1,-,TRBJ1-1,CASSGRRGVAEAFF,TGCGCCAGCAGCGGACGGCGGGGGGTGGCTGAAGCTTTCTTT
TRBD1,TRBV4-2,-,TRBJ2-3,CASSPPRDRSTDTQYF,TGTGCCAGCAGCCCTCCACGGGACAGGAGCACAGATACGCAGTATTTT